A selection of T cell receptor beta chains follows, all from one sample in a study of cytomegalovirus exposure and HLA in healthy donors. Profiled with immunoSEQ multiplex PCR; TCRdb holds only in-frame clones, not every one. The sample includes about 200,000 clones, 70% to 80% seen only once; the top ten take about 14%. Sequenced sample: PBMCs. These receptors all stem from a man aged 35 to 55 in good health and CMV-seronegative. CDR3s include the opening cysteine and the closing phenylalanine or tryptophan. D genes are given only for firm matches. Expanded clones are given a class, and other clones once, few, many or no size at all.

cdr3_aa: CASSGNRGGATNEKLFF
cdr3_nt: TGTGCCAGCAGCGGAAACAGGGGCGGTGCAACTAATGAAAAACTGTTTTTT
v_call: TRBV5-8
clone_size: NA
j_call: TRBJ1-4
d_call: TRBD1

cdr3_aa: CASSPRGETQYF
cdr3_nt: TGTGCCAGCTCACCGAGAGGAGAGACCCAGTACTTC
v_call: TRBV18
clone_size: NA
j_call: TRBJ2-5
d_call: NA

cdr3_aa: CSSSLAGTGELFF
cdr3_nt: TGTTCCAGCAGCTTAGCCGGCACCGGGGAGCTGTTTTTT
v_call: TRBV7-9
clone_size: NA
j_call: TRBJ2-2
d_call: NA

cdr3_aa: CASSPGVTNEKLFF
cdr3_nt: TGTGCCAGCAGCCCGGGGGTAACTAATGAAAAACTGTTTTTT
v_call: TRBV9
clone_size: NA
j_call: TRBJ1-4
d_call: NA

cdr3_aa: CASSFNTGTEAFF
cdr3_nt: TGTGCCAGCAGCTTTAATACCGGCACTGAAGCTTTCTTT
v_call: TRBV11-3
clone_size: NA
j_call: TRBJ1-1
d_call: NA

cdr3_aa: CASSPIGGAGNTIYF
cdr3_nt: TGTGCCAGCAGCCCCATAGGGGGTGCAGGAAACACCATATATTTT
v_call: TRBV7-2
clone_size: NA
j_call: TRBJ1-3
d_call: NA

cdr3_aa: CASSSGQARGNEQFF
cdr3_nt: TGTGCCAGCAGTTCCGGACAGGCCAGGGGGAATGAGCAGTTCTTC
v_call: TRBV7-3
clone_size: NA
j_call: TRBJ2-1
d_call: TRBD1

cdr3_aa: CASSPTSSGTPYGAFF
cdr3_nt: TGTGCCAGCAGCCCAACGTCCTCAGGGACTCCCTACGGAGCTTTCTTT
v_call: TRBV7-3
clone_size: once
j_call: TRBJ1-1
d_call: NA

cdr3_aa: CASSYRTGGILAKNIQYF
cdr3_nt: TGTGCCAGCAGCTACCGGACAGGGGGCATACTAGCCAAAAACATTCAGTACTTC
v_call: TRBV5-4
clone_size: NA
j_call: TRBJ2-4
d_call: TRBD1

cdr3_aa: CASVIGGGSGDEQFF
cdr3_nt: TGTGCCAGCGTGATAGGGGGAGGGAGTGGCGATGAGCAGTTCTTC
v_call: TRBV28
clone_size: few
j_call: TRBJ2-1
d_call: NA

cdr3_aa: CASSLAGDSGANVLTF
cdr3_nt: TGCGCCAGCAGCTTGGCGGGAGACTCTGGGGCCAACGTCCTGACTTTC
v_call: TRBV5-1
clone_size: few
j_call: TRBJ2-6
d_call: NA

cdr3_aa: CASSTNGDRNTEAFF
cdr3_nt: TGCGCCAGCAGCACAAACGGAGACAGGAACACTGAAGCTTTCTTT
v_call: TRBV5-1
clone_size: NA
j_call: TRBJ1-1
d_call: NA

cdr3_aa: CASSLVEVTGELFF
cdr3_nt: TGCGCCAGCAGCTTGGTCGAGGTCACCGGGGAGCTGTTTTTT
v_call: TRBV5-1
clone_size: once
j_call: TRBJ2-2
d_call: NA

cdr3_aa: CASSRQHTGELFF
cdr3_nt: TGTGCCAGCAGCCGACAGCACACCGGGGAGCTGTTTTTT
v_call: TRBV7-6
clone_size: NA
j_call: TRBJ2-2
d_call: NA

cdr3_aa: CASSYFSGTATGTQYF
cdr3_nt: TGTGCCAGCAGTTACTTTAGCGGGACGGCGACCGGTACGCAGTATTTT
v_call: TRBV6-5
clone_size: NA
j_call: TRBJ2-3
d_call: TRBD2

cdr3_aa: CATSREAGGDYGYTF
cdr3_nt: TGTGCCACCAGCAGAGAAGCAGGGGGCGACTATGGCTACACCTTC
v_call: TRBV15
clone_size: few
j_call: TRBJ1-2
d_call: TRBD1

cdr3_aa: CASSLGVDRANEKLFF
cdr3_nt: TGTGCCAGCAGCTTGGGAGTGGACAGAGCTAATGAAAAACTGTTTTTT
v_call: TRBV5-4
clone_size: NA
j_call: TRBJ1-4
d_call: NA

cdr3_aa: CASSSVGAAYEQYF
cdr3_nt: TGTGCCAGCAGCTCCGTAGGGGCGGCATACGAGCAGTACTTC
v_call: TRBV6-5
clone_size: few
j_call: TRBJ2-7
d_call: NA

cdr3_aa: CASSADRSIYEQYF
cdr3_nt: TGTGCCAGCAGCGCGGACAGAAGCATCTACGAGCAGTACTTC
v_call: TRBV7-2
clone_size: NA
j_call: TRBJ2-7
d_call: NA

cdr3_aa: CASRLDRGSGNTIYF
cdr3_nt: TGTGCCAGCAGACTAGACAGGGGCTCTGGAAACACCATATATTTT
v_call: TRBV2
clone_size: NA
j_call: TRBJ1-3
d_call: TRBD1

cdr3_aa: CSIGDSGGYTF
cdr3_nt: TGCAGCATTGGGGACAGCGGTGGCTACACCTTC
v_call: TRBV29-1
clone_size: NA
j_call: TRBJ1-2
d_call: TRBD1

cdr3_aa: CASSVVQGTEAFF
cdr3_nt: TGTGCCAGCAGCGTAGTGCAGGGCACTGAAGCTTTCTTT
v_call: TRBV9
clone_size: NA
j_call: TRBJ1-1
d_call: NA

cdr3_aa: CASSPRLAGGPYNEQFF
cdr3_nt: TGTGCCAGCTCACCACGACTAGCGGGAGGGCCGTACAATGAGCAGTTCTTC
v_call: TRBV18
clone_size: NA
j_call: TRBJ2-1
d_call: TRBD2

cdr3_aa: CAIRDELTGNNSPLHF
cdr3_nt: TGTGCCATCAGAGACGAGCTGACAGGGAATAATTCACCCCTCCACTTT
v_call: TRBV10-3
clone_size: NA
j_call: TRBJ1-6
d_call: TRBD1

cdr3_aa: CASSSMTSLQPQHF
cdr3_nt: TGTGCCAGCAGTTCCATGACAAGTCTCCAGCCCCAGCATTTT
v_call: TRBV28
clone_size: NA
j_call: TRBJ1-5
d_call: NA

cdr3_aa: CASSLVAAGVDPYEQYF
cdr3_nt: TGCGCCAGCAGCTTGGTGGCGGCGGGGGTAGACCCCTACGAGCAGTACTTC
v_call: TRBV5-1
clone_size: NA
j_call: TRBJ2-7
d_call: TRBD2

cdr3_aa: CASSADYYNEQFF
cdr3_nt: TGTGCCAGTAGTGCGGACTACTACAATGAGCAGTTCTTC
v_call: TRBV19
clone_size: NA
j_call: TRBJ2-1
d_call: NA

cdr3_aa: CASRGGAIYEQYF
cdr3_nt: TGTGCCAGCCGGGGCGGGGCGATCTACGAGCAGTACTTC
v_call: TRBV4-2
clone_size: NA
j_call: TRBJ2-7
d_call: NA

cdr3_aa: CASSQENRGPIYYGYTF
cdr3_nt: TGTGCCAGCAGCCAAGAAAACAGGGGGCCGATTTACTATGGCTACACCTTC
v_call: TRBV4-2
clone_size: NA
j_call: TRBJ1-2
d_call: TRBD1

cdr3_aa: CASSEGRTSGVRTDTQYF
cdr3_nt: TGTGCCAGCAGTGAAGGGAGGACTAGCGGGGTTCGCACAGATACGCAGTATTTT
v_call: TRBV6-1
clone_size: few
j_call: TRBJ2-3
d_call: TRBD2